Presented here are 29 T cell receptor beta chains from one specimen sequenced in a study of prognosis after radiotherapy for stage I lung cancer (dated by TCRdb to the early 2020s). The data were produced on an Illumina HiSeq 3000. Two rounds of multiplex PCR on genomic DNA were used to amplify the TCR beta CDR3 region. In the first round of PCR, primers specific to each TRBV and TRBJ gene were used, and the primer sequences are filed in Chinese patent CN105087789A. TCRdb handled the public reads itself, with Q25 trimming in fastp and clone calling in MiXCR, and kept productive beta chains. Under each unique CDR3 protein, matching rows form one entry showing the most common genes and DNA. This sample is represented by about 13,000 distinct CDR3 sequences; approximately 47% of them were singletons. The ten largest make up approximately 30% of the sample. The material was PBMCs, obtained before or after stereotactic body radiation therapy (not recorded which). All receptors derive from a donor aged 50 or older with non-small cell lung cancer.

This clonotype was counted many times. Written as DNA, the CDR3 is TGCAGTGCTAGAGATGGACAGAACACTGAAGCTTTCTTT. It translates to CSARDGQNTEAFF. The chain employs TRBV20-1 and TRBJ1-1; possibly TRBD1 for D (5 bases). Germline values: CDR1 DFQATT, CDR2 SNEGSKA (reference sequence). The V and J ends lost 0 bases and 1 base respectively, with 6 bases between them. CDR3 length: 13 amino acids.

Remarks on this clonotype: A far bigger clonotype differs at one base, so this is likely a read error. The rearrangement links TRBV11-2 to TRBJ2-5; a weak D match, TRBD2 (5 bases). Germline values: CDR1 SGHAT, CDR2 FQNNGV. The CDR3 runs 15 residues. DNA of the CDR3: TGTGCCAGCAGCTTAGATGACCTCGCCTACAATGAGCGGTTCTTC. As protein: CASSLDDLAYNERFF.

This clonotype was seen at least ten times. V and J are TRBV9 and TRBJ2-6; D perhaps matches TRBD2 (6 bases). CDR1 is SGDLS, CDR2 YYNGEE, per germline. This CDR3 has 19 residues. The V gene lost 5 bases and the J gene lost 0 bases, with 21 bases spanning the gap. The CDR3 DNA is TGTGCCAGCAGAGCCAACGACCGGGACTTCACCTCTGGGGCCAACGTCCTGACTTTC. It encodes CASRANDRDFTSGANVLTF.

This clonotype appeared many times. The chain uses TRBV29-1 and TRBJ2-7; 7 positions agree with TRBD2. Germline assignment: CDR1 SQVTM and CDR2 ANQGSEA. V shed 4 bases and J 5 bases; nucleotides not matched to a gene: 2. This CDR3 region has 11 residues. DNA of the CDR3: TGCAGCGTTGCAGGGAGGGACGAGCAGTACTTC. This codes for CSVAGRDEQYF.

By frequency in the sample, this clonotype is medium-sized. The chain carries TRBV9 and TRBJ2-1, with TRBD2 as a possible D gene (6 bases). V was pared by 1 base and J by 6 bases, with 14 bases between. The CDR3 is made up of 15 amino acids. Looked up from germline, CDR1 is SGDLS and CDR2 is YYNGEE. CDR3 coding DNA: TGTGCCAGCAGCGTACGTCCTAGCGTGGGCAATGAGCAGTTCTTC. Translation: CASSVRPSVGNEQFF.

This clonotype is categorized as medium-sized (0.01 to 0.1%). The chain joins TRBV30 to TRBJ1-2; perhaps TRBD1 as D (6 bases). CDR3 length: 14 amino acids. V was trimmed by 2 bases and J by 9 bases, leaving 19 bases between them. Germline CDR1 reads GTSNPN; CDR2 reads SVGIG (reference sequence). CDR3 in amino acids: CAWSLERGTFSYTF. CDR3 coding DNA: TGTGCCTGGAGTTTGGAGAGGGGGACTTTTAGCTACACCTTC.

Many counts were recorded for this clonotype. This may be a read error: a much more frequent sequence differs by one nucleotide. The J gene is TRBJ2-7, the V gene TRBV4-1; 12 nucleotides align to TRBD2. The germline CDR1 and CDR2 sequences are MGHRA and YSYEKL. This CDR3 comprises 18 residues. After removal of 0 bases from V and 0 bases from J, the junction contained 6 bases not matched to a gene. The CDR3 bases are TGCGCCAGCAGCCAAGATACTAGCGGGGGGTACAGCTCCTACGAGCAGTACTTC. Translated: CASSQDTSGGYSSYEQYF.

This clonotype was seen many times. CDR3 protein: CASSLGVAGPYEQYF. Here the CDR3 DNA reads TGTGCCAGCAGCTTGGGAGTAGCGGGACCCTACGAGCAGTACTTC. This rearrangement joins TRBV5-6 to TRBJ2-7; 8 bases agree with TRBD2. This CDR3 has 15 residues. V lost 0 bases to trimming and J lost 2 bases; unmatched junction nucleotides: 4. Germline V gene lookup returns CDR1 SGHDT and CDR2 YYEEEE.

This clonotype was seen at least ten times. The chain uses TRBV4-1 and TRBJ2-2, with 7 bases aligning to TRBD2. This CDR3 has 17 residues. Germline V CDR1 and CDR2: MGHRA, YSYEKL. The J segment lost 5 bases and the V segment lost 0 bases, leaving 9 bases of the junction unmatched. The CDR3 nucleotides are TGCGCCAGCAGCCAAGACCGGGGAGGGGCGGGAACCGGGGAGCTGTTTTTT. Its protein is CASSQDRGGAGTGELFF.

This clonotype was counted at least ten times. The rearrangement uses TRBV28 and TRBJ1-2, with D tentatively TRBD1 (6 bases). The CDR3 covers 18 residues. V gave up 1 base and J gave up 2 bases, with 20 bases separating them. Germline CDR1 reads MDHEN; CDR2 reads SYDVKM. DNA of the CDR3: TGTGCCAGCAGTTTATTGAGGGACAAGTCGACTACGAACTATGGCTACACCTTC. Translated: CASSLLRDKSTTNYGYTF.

The DNA for the CDR3 is TGTGCCATCAGAGCCTCCCCTGGGAGGGGACAGGGGGGAGAGCAGTACTTC. This sequence encodes CAIRASPGRGQGGEQYF. The V call is TRBV10-3, the J call TRBJ2-7; 11 nucleotides match TRBD1. Germline V gene lookup returns CDR1 ENHRY and CDR2 SYGVKD. The CDR3 covers 17 residues. Germline trimming cut 6 bases from V and 7 bases from J; bases unmatched to any gene: 17.

The sample holds many counts of this clonotype. The chain links TRBV28 to TRBJ1-5; D not resolved. Germline CDR1 and CDR2: MDHEN and SYDVKM. V was shortened by 6 bases and J by 3 bases, with 15 bases between the two germline ends. This CDR3 has 15 amino acids. In nucleotides, the CDR3 is TGTGCCAGCAGACCACTAGGGCAGCTCAATCAGCCCCAGCATTTT. Translating gives CASRPLGQLNQPQHF.

The CDR3 DNA reads as TGTGCCAGCAGTGCGAACACTGGGGGTAATTCACCCCTCCACTTT. It translates to CASSANTGGNSPLHF. The chain links TRBV28 to TRBJ1-6; TRBD1 is a possible D gene (5 bases). V was trimmed by 5 bases and J by 6 bases, leaving 14 bases between them. CDR1 is MDHEN, CDR2 SYDVKM, per germline. This CDR3 is 15 amino acids long.

In the case of this clonotype: A far larger clone is just one base off, so this is likely a read error. The chain links TRBV6-4 to TRBJ1-3, with D possibly TRBD1 on 5 matching bases. The CDR3 contains 15 residues. CDR1 MRHNA and CDR2 SNTAGT come from the germline V gene. The CDR3 here is CASSTGTTSGYTIYF. The CDR3 DNA reads as TGTGCCAGCAGTACCGGGACTACCTCTGGATACACCATATATTTT.

The sample holds many counts of this clonotype. The genes are TRBV19 and TRBJ2-5, with D tentatively TRBD2 (5 bases). Between the trimmed V and J ends, which lost 5 bases and 2 bases, there was a span of 12 bases. Per the germline V gene, CDR1 is LNHDA and CDR2 is SQIVND (reference sequence). The CDR3 contains 14 residues. The CDR3 sequence: CASSRWGAQETQYF. In nucleotides, the CDR3 is TGTGCCAGTAGTCGCTGGGGAGCACAAGAGACCCAGTACTTC.

Many counts were recorded for this clonotype. The J gene is TRBJ1-3, the V gene TRBV5-4; possible D gene TRBD1, 6 bases. This CDR3 contains 15 residues. The V gene's germline CDR1 is SGHNT and CDR2 YYREEE (reference sequence). Trimming took off 6 bases at V and 2 bases at J, with 15 bases between the two ends. The chain's CDR3 is CASKPGDTTGNTIYF. CDR3 bases: TGTGCCAGCAAGCCCGGGGACACGACTGGAAACACCATATATTTT.

To note about this clonotype: A far more abundant clone sits one base away, making this likely a read error. CDR3: CASGYGASYEQYF. The CDR3, as DNA: TGTGCCAGCGGTTACGGAGCCTCCTACGAGCAGTACTTC. J is TRBJ2-7 and V is TRBV6-9; D uncertain. The CDR3 runs 13 residues. Germline-derived CDR1 and CDR2 are MNHGY and SVAAGI.

This clonotype was seen ten or more times. J is TRBJ1-5 and V is TRBV7-9; D is uncertain. This CDR3 contains 14 residues. Germline V gene sequence: CDR1 SEHNR, CDR2 FQNEAQ (reference sequence). Trimming stripped 5 bases from V and 3 bases from J, with 11 bases between. The DNA of the CDR3 is TGTGCCAGCAGCCCCCCCGGGATCAATCAGCCCCAGCATTTT. This gives the protein CASSPPGINQPQHF.

With respect to this clonotype: A far larger clone lies a single base away; this is likely a read error. The V and J genes are TRBV7-9 and TRBJ2-3, with 11 nucleotides matching TRBD2. The V gene's germline CDR1 is SEHNR and CDR2 FQNEAQ (reference sequence). Trimming at V came to 1 base and at J to 3 bases, leaving 15 bases not matched to a gene. The CDR3 is 20 residues long. This chain's CDR3 is CASSLEVLAGVPSRTDTQYF. The CDR3 DNA reads as TGTGCCAGCAGCTTAGAGGTACTAGCGGGAGTCCCATCTAGAACAGATACGCAGTATTTT.

This clonotype is labeled medium-sized. The chain recombines TRBV6-5 with TRBJ1-1; 8 bases fit TRBD1. The ends lost 2 bases at V and 4 bases at J; junction bases unmatched: 6. The germline V gene encodes CDR1 MNHEY and CDR2 SVGAGI. This CDR3 spans 15 amino acids. The DNA for the CDR3 is TGTGCCAGCAGTTACCTAACAGGGGGGTTCACTGAAGCTTTCTTT. Its protein is CASSYLTGGFTEAFF.

This clonotype was detected a few times. The chain joins TRBV13 to TRBJ2-7, with 8 bases fitting TRBD2. The ends lost 0 bases at V and 4 bases at J; junction bases unmatched: 8. This CDR3 spans 16 amino acids. CDR1 PRHDT and CDR2 FYEKMQ come from the germline V gene (reference sequence). CDR3 DNA sequence: TGTGCCAGCAGCTTAGGAGACGGGAGGGTTATTTACGAGCAGTACTTC. Encoded protein: CASSLGDGRVIYEQYF.

This clonotype has only a few counts. A clone one base away is much larger, so this may be a read error. No DNA is shown, since the ends of the CDR3 on it are uncertain; the CDR3 is the one TCRdb lists. The chain recombines TRBV6-2 or TRBV6-3 with TRBJ1-5; the table assigns TRBD1, which was not confirmed against the DNA. The germline gives CDR1 MNHEY, CDR2 SVGEGT. The CDR3 totals 16 residues, both ends included. The CDR3: CASSSSTVGTNQPQNF.

This clonotype was recorded at least ten times. The V call is TRBV3-1, the J call TRBJ1-1; no clear D gene. This CDR3 has 13 amino acids. Trimming pared 4 bases from V and 0 bases from J, leaving 6 bases between. Germline V gene data show CDR1 as LGHDT and CDR2 as YNNKEL (reference sequence). For the CDR3, the DNA is TGTGCCAGCAGCCGAGGCCTGAACACTGAAGCTTTCTTT. Amino acids: CASSRGLNTEAFF.

In regard to this clonotype: The junction and the germline gene differ at one end; a read error may be behind it. This chain connects TRBV7-9 to TRBJ2-6; TRBD1 matches at 8 bases. CDR3 length: 17 residues. Per the germline V gene, CDR1 is SEHNR and CDR2 is FQNEAQ (reference sequence). DNA for the CDR3: TGTGCAAGCAGCCTCGGACAGGGTGGGTCTGGGGCCAACGTCCTGGCTTTC. As protein: CASSLGQGGSGANVLAF.

This clonotype has a count of ten or more. This CDR3 reads CSARGGTSGGGTDTQYF. CDR3 in DNA: TGCAGTGCTAGGGGGGGGACTAGCGGGGGGGGCACAGATACGCAGTATTTT. V usage is TRBV20-1 and J usage is TRBJ2-3; 16 nucleotides line up with TRBD2. V shed 3 bases and J 1 base; nucleotides not matched to a gene: 4. Germline V gene lookup returns CDR1 DFQATT and CDR2 SNEGSKA (reference sequence). This CDR3 contains 17 residues.

Comments on this clonotype: One base separates it from a far larger clone, so it is likely a read error. The rearrangement uses TRBV6-9 and TRBJ2-7, with D possibly matching TRBD1 (6 bases). Trimming took off 2 bases at V and 3 bases at J, with 14 bases between the two ends. The CDR3 totals 15 residues. From germline, CDR1 is MNHGY and CDR2 SVAAGI. The CDR3 DNA sequence: TGTGCCAGCAGTTATAACAGGGTTCCAAGCTACGAGCAGTACTTC. Its protein product is CASSYNRVPSYEQYF.

This rearrangement joins TRBV20-1 to TRBJ1-1; the D is unclear. Trimming removed 5 bases from V and 0 bases from J, with 13 bases in between. CDR3 length: 14 residues. The germline gives CDR1 DFQATT, CDR2 SNEGSKA (reference sequence). CDR3 region: CSAYRDDMNTEAFF. Here the CDR3 DNA reads TGCAGTGCTTACCGTGACGACATGAACACTGAAGCTTTCTTT.

This clonotype has at least ten counts. The CDR3 DNA follows: TGTGCCAGCAGCCATAGCGGGAGTTCGCACAATGAGCAGTTCTTC. It yields the protein CASSHSGSSHNEQFF. The rearrangement links TRBV7-3 to TRBJ2-1, with 9 bases fitting TRBD2. The ends lost 5 bases at V and 5 bases at J; junction bases unmatched: 7. The CDR3 runs 15 residues. The germline V gene has CDR1 SGHTA and CDR2 FQGTGA.

The chain uses TRBV4-3 and TRBJ2-2; D not resolved. The CDR3 length is 13 residues. V was pared by 0 bases and J by 5 bases, with 4 bases between. CDR1 LGHNA and CDR2 YSLEER come from the germline V gene. CDR3 sequence reads: CASSQDLTGELFF. The CDR3 DNA sequence: TGCGCCAGCAGCCAAGATCTTACCGGGGAGCTGTTTTTT.